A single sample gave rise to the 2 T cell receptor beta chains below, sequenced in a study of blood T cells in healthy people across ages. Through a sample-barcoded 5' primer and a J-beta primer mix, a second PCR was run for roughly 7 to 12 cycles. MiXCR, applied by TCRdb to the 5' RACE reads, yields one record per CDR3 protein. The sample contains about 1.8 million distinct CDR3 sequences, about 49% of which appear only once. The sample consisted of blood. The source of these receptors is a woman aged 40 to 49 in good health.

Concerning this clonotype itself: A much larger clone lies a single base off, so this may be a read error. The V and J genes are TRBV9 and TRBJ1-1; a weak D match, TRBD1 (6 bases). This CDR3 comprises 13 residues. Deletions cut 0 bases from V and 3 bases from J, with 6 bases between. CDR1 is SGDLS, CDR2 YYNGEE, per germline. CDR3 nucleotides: TGTGCCAGCAGCGTAGGGGGGCACACTGAAGCTTTCTTT. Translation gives CASSVGGHTEAFF.

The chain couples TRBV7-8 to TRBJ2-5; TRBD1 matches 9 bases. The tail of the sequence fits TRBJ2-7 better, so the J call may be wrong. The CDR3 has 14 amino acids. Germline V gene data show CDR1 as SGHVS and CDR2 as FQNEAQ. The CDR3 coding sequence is TGTGCCAGCAGCCCACAGGGGGCAATACGCGAGCAGTACTTC. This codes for CASSPQGAIREQYF.